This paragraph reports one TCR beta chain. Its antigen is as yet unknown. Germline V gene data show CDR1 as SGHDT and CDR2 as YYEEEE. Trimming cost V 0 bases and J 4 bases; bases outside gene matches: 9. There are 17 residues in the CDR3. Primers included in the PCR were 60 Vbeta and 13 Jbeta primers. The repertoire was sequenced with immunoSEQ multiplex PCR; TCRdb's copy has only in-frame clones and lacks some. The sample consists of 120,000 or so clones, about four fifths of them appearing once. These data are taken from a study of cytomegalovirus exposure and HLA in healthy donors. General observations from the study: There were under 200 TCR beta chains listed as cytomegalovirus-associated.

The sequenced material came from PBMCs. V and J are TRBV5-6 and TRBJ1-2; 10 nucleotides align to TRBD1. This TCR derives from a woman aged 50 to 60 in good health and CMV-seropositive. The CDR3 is CASSLAGTGVRGYGYTF. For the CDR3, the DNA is TGTGCCAGCAGCTTGGCCGGGACAGGGGTCCGCGGCTATGGCTACACCTTC.